Listed below are T cell receptor beta chains from one sample, sequenced in a study of T cell repertoires in cytomegalovirus infection. TCRdb recomputed calls from the reads with MiXCR, one row per CDR3 protein. The table lists 830,000 or so distinct CDR3 sequences, approximately 32% of them singletons. No cognate antigen is known for these TCRs. The material was cultured CD8+ T cells from PBMCs, obtained from culture after CMV antigen stimulation. Receptors were obtained from a human donor in good health (CMV status not recorded). Some clones in this sample may be carry-over from other donors' samples. CDR3s include the opening cysteine and the closing phenylalanine or tryptophan. Fields, in order: CDR3 protein, CDR3 DNA, D gene, V gene, J gene, clone size. The D gene is left open where the match is weak. Clone sizes are given selectively: once, few, many, or a class where the clone is expanded.

CDR3: CASSYGPEAFF
DNA: TGTGCCAGCAGTTACGGCCCTGAGGCTTTCTTT
D: .
V: TRBV6-2/TRBV6-3
J: TRBJ1-1
size: many

CDR3: CASSPPNGPSPLYGYTF
DNA: TGTGCCAGCAGCCCACCGAATGGGCCGTCCCCCCTCTATGGCTACACCTTC
D: .
V: TRBV7-2
J: TRBJ1-2
size: many

CDR3: CSARKGLAGINEQFF
DNA: TGCAGTGCTAGGAAGGGACTAGCGGGGATAAATGAGCAGTTCTTC
D: TRBD2
V: TRBV20-1
J: TRBJ2-1
size: .

CDR3: CASSTGAGQLAKNIQYF
DNA: TGTGCCAGCAGCACGGGGGCGGGGCAACTAGCCAAAAACATTCAGTACTTC
D: .
V: TRBV7-2
J: TRBJ2-4
size: .

CDR3: CASRGVELKTEAFF
DNA: TGTGCCAGCAGGGGGGTAGAATTAAAGACTGAAGCTTTCTTT
D: .
V: TRBV5-5
J: TRBJ1-1
size: few

CDR3: CAAEGHPSSPEAFF
DNA: TGTGCCGCCGAAGGACACCCTAGCTCCCCTGAAGCTTTCTTT
D: .
V: TRBV6-1
J: TRBJ1-1
size: .

CDR3: CASSPPEGLSSYEQYF
DNA: TGTGCCAGCAGCCCCCCAGAGGGCTTAAGCTCCTACGAGCAGTACTTC
D: .
V: TRBV7-9
J: TRBJ2-7
size: few

CDR3: CASIEGGIANQPQHF
DNA: TGTGCCAGCATCGAAGGGGGGATAGCCAATCAGCCCCAGCATTTT
D: .
V: TRBV12-3/TRBV12-4
J: TRBJ1-5
size: many

CDR3: CASSETSGGDETQYF
DNA: TGTGCCAGCAGCGAGACTAGCGGGGGTGATGAGACCCAGTACTTC
D: TRBD2
V: TRBV6-1
J: TRBJ2-5
size: few

CDR3: CASSFLLGYTEAFF
DNA: TGTGCCAGCAGCTTCTTGTTGGGGTACACTGAAGCTTTCTTT
D: .
V: TRBV11-2
J: TRBJ1-1
size: few

CDR3: CSVDPLTEAFF
DNA: TGCAGCGTTGATCCGCTTACTGAAGCTTTCTTT
D: .
V: TRBV29-1
J: TRBJ1-1
size: .

CDR3: CASSGARTSEDNEQFF
DNA: TGCGCCAGCAGCGGGGCCAGGACTAGCGAAGACAATGAGCAGTTCTTT
D: TRBD2
V: TRBV5-1
J: TRBJ2-1
size: once

CDR3: CASRPGAGAEAFF
DNA: TGTGCCAGCAGGCCTGGGGCAGGGGCTGAAGCTTTCTTT
D: .
V: TRBV6-8
J: TRBJ1-1
size: .

CDR3: CASGPGQGPYEQYF
DNA: TGCGCCAGCGGCCCGGGGCAGGGGCCCTACGAGCAGTACTTC
D: .
V: TRBV4-1
J: TRBJ2-7
size: .

CDR3: CASSIDWRGYLNTEAFF
DNA: TGTGCCAGTAGTATAGATTGGAGGGGCTACCTGAACACTGAAGCTTTCTTT
D: .
V: TRBV19
J: TRBJ1-1
size: .

CDR3: CASSPSRLGPLGDEQFF
DNA: TGTGCCAGCAGCCCAAGTCGCTTGGGGCCCCTCGGAGATGAGCAGTTCTTC
D: .
V: TRBV7-2
J: TRBJ2-1
size: many

CDR3: CASTLLSTGELFF
DNA: TGTGCCAGTACCCTACTAAGCACCGGGGAGCTGTTTTTT
D: .
V: TRBV19
J: TRBJ2-2
size: .

CDR3: CATSRGQGIQETQYF
DNA: TGTGCCACCAGCAGAGGACAGGGTATACAAGAGACCCAGTACTTC
D: TRBD1
V: TRBV15
J: TRBJ2-5
size: few

CDR3: CSIRTLGELFF
DNA: TGCAGCATACGGACCCTTGGGGAGCTGTTTTTT
D: .
V: TRBV29-1
J: TRBJ2-2
size: .

CDR3: CASSFASSGTEAFF
DNA: TGTGCCAGCAGTTTCGCGTCCTCGGGTACTGAAGCTTTCTTT
D: .
V: TRBV28
J: TRBJ1-1
size: many

CDR3: CSARSLLGSNYGYTF
DNA: TGCAGTGCTAGATCCCTCCTGGGTTCTAACTATGGCTACACCTTC
D: .
V: TRBV20-1
J: TRBJ1-2
size: .

CDR3: CASSPPTGSSEAFF
DNA: TGTGCCAGCAGCCCCCCGACTGGGTCGAGTGAAGCTTTCTTT
D: .
V: TRBV7-6
J: TRBJ1-1
size: .

CDR3: CASGLEGYNSPLHF
DNA: TGTGCCAGCGGCCTTGAGGGGTATAATTCACCCCTCCACTTT
D: .
V: TRBV12-3/TRBV12-4
J: TRBJ1-6
size: .

CDR3: CAISGASGASTDTQYF
DNA: TGTGCCATCAGTGGGGCTAGCGGGGCGTCCACAGATACGCAGTATTTT
D: TRBD2
V: TRBV10-3
J: TRBJ2-3
size: .

CDR3: CASSPGQELFQETQYF
DNA: TGCGCCAGCAGCCCGGGACAGGAGCTTTTCCAAGAGACCCAGTACTTC
D: TRBD1
V: TRBV5-1
J: TRBJ2-5
size: few

CDR3: CSVRQGRRTEAFF
DNA: TGCAGCGTTCGACAGGGTCGGAGGACTGAAGCTTTCTTT
D: TRBD1
V: TRBV29-1
J: TRBJ1-1
size: .

CDR3: CASSYGTAFFYNEQFF
DNA: TGTGCCAGCAGTTACGGGACAGCATTCTTCTACAATGAGCAGTTCTTC
D: TRBD1
V: TRBV6-2/TRBV6-3
J: TRBJ2-1
size: .

CDR3: CASSLPGLPAQHF
DNA: TGCGCCAGCAGCCTCCCGGGACTCCCGGCCCAGCATTTT
D: .
V: TRBV4-1
J: TRBJ1-5
size: few

CDR3: CSAWTAMNTEAFF
DNA: TGCAGTGCCTGGACAGCCATGAACACTGAAGCTTTCTTT
D: .
V: TRBV20-1
J: TRBJ1-1
size: .

CDR3: CAIRTRTDTQYF
DNA: TGTGCCATCAGAACTAGAACAGATACGCAGTATTTT
D: .
V: TRBV10-3
J: TRBJ2-3
size: few

CDR3: CASSDTPTGEETQYF
DNA: TGTGCCAGCAGCGATACCCCCACAGGCGAAGAGACCCAGTACTTC
D: .
V: TRBV11-2
J: TRBJ2-5
size: few

CDR3: CSAETSGVDTQYF
DNA: TGCAGTGCTGAGACTAGCGGGGTAGATACGCAGTATTTT
D: TRBD2
V: TRBV20-1
J: TRBJ2-3
size: few

CDR3: CATKDGSSYEQYF
DNA: TGTGCCACCAAGGACGGGAGCTCCTACGAGCAGTACTTC
D: .
V: TRBV6-1
J: TRBJ2-7
size: .

CDR3: CASSPSLPGSKETQYF
DNA: TGTGCCAGCAGCCCTAGTCTCCCAGGGAGCAAGGAGACCCAGTACTTC
D: .
V: TRBV7-6
J: TRBJ2-5
size: .

CDR3: CASSQEAGSQETQYF
DNA: TGCGCCAGCAGCCAAGAGGCAGGGAGCCAAGAGACCCAGTACTTC
D: .
V: TRBV4-1
J: TRBJ2-5
size: few

CDR3: CASSALLGGTKNIQYF
DNA: TGTGCCAGCAGTGCCCTACTGGGAGGAACGAAAAACATTCAGTACTTC
D: .
V: TRBV28
J: TRBJ2-4
size: .

CDR3: CSAREPPWDIQYF
DNA: TGCAGTGCTAGAGAGCCCCCTTGGGACATTCAGTACTTC
D: .
V: TRBV20-1
J: TRBJ2-4
size: .

CDR3: CASRGQSDYGYTF
DNA: TGTGCCAGCAGGGGACAGTCTGACTATGGCTACACCTTC
D: TRBD1
V: TRBV7-9
J: TRBJ1-2
size: few

CDR3: CASSDLAQMSQPQHF
DNA: TGTGCCAGCAGTGATTTGGCCCAAATGAGTCAGCCCCAGCATTTT
D: .
V: TRBV6-6
J: TRBJ1-5
size: .

CDR3: CASSSRTSASYNEQFF
DNA: TGTGCCAGCAGCTCACGGACTAGCGCCTCCTACAATGAGCAGTTCTTC
D: TRBD2
V: TRBV7-6
J: TRBJ2-1
size: .

CDR3: CASSLAPANEAFF
DNA: TGTGCCAGCAGCTTAGCGCCAGCTAATGAAGCTTTCTTT
D: .
V: TRBV7-2
J: TRBJ1-1
size: many

CDR3: CASSEWVPLEAFF
DNA: TGTGCCAGCAGTGAATGGGTGCCCCTTGAAGCTTTCTTT
D: .
V: TRBV6-1
J: TRBJ1-1
size: few

CDR3: CASSYRGGQETQYF
DNA: TGTGCCAGCAGTTACCGCGGGGGCCAAGAGACCCAGTACTTC
D: TRBD2
V: TRBV6-2/TRBV6-3
J: TRBJ2-5
size: few

CDR3: CASSQEWSGGREQFF
DNA: TGTGCCAGCAGCCAAGAGTGGTCGGGGGGGCGTGAGCAGTTCTTC
D: TRBD2
V: TRBV4-2
J: TRBJ2-1
size: .

CDR3: CASSLSDRDYLSYEQYF
DNA: TGTGCCAGCAGTTTATCAGACCGGGACTACTTATCCTACGAGCAGTACTTC
D: TRBD2
V: TRBV28
J: TRBJ2-7
size: few

CDR3: CASCGPESYNEQFF
DNA: TGTGCTAGCTGCGGGCCGGAATCCTACAATGAGCAGTTCTTC
D: .
V: TRBV28
J: TRBJ2-1
size: few

CDR3: CASSFTDYPSEEQYF
DNA: TGTGCCAGCAGTTTTACGGACTACCCCTCGGAGGAGCAGTACTTC
D: .
V: TRBV12-3/TRBV12-4
J: TRBJ2-7
size: .